This T cell receptor beta chain was captured by sequencing in a study of a mutant IDH1 vaccine in newly diagnosed glioma (dated by TCRdb to the early 2020s). Context from the whole study: Vaccination started 4-6 weeks after radiotherapy alone, or was given together with temozolomide cycles in the groups whose treatment included chemotherapy. Of the roughly 34 treated patients, about 62% were male and around 40% were female, and the mean age was roughly 40 years. Before enrollment, most patients had been given radiochemotherapy with temozolomide as standard therapy, while the rest had received either radiotherapy alone or temozolomide alone. The week-35 safety follow-up took place at visit V12, and the week-47 end of study took place at visit V13. Peripheral blood was collected at six visits: V03 (baseline), V05, V07, V10, V12 and V13. For exploratory analyses, longitudinal TCRB deep sequencing was carried out in 25 to 30 treated patients wherever samples were available. Study-level results and caveats: According to the authors, sample limitations meant that analyses of patient blood samples could not be reproduced. Selection of PBMC samples for TCRB deep sequencing was based on availability. Pseudoprogression seemed to be unrelated to changes in the top peripheral T cell clonotypes found by TCRB sequencing. Immune responses induced by the vaccine were seen in roughly 95% of patients across multiple MHC alleles.

Explained via the paper, the time point label denotes: week 35, safety follow-up. Each vaccine dose was 300 ug of a 20-mer mutant IDH1 peptide in Montanide, given subcutaneously with topical imiquimod. Eight vaccinations were administered to patients in weeks 1, 3, 5, 7, 11, 15, 19 and 23, corresponding to visits V03 through V10. All donors had newly diagnosed IDH1-mutant astrocytomas of WHO grade 3 or 4 that showed loss of nuclear ATRX. The samples were drawn from NOA16, a multicentre, single-arm, open-label phase I trial in Germany that tested a mutant IDH1 peptide vaccine in humans for the first time. Genomic DNA for TCRB sequencing was extracted from EDTA blood using the DNeasy Blood and Tissue Kit. The CDR3 measures 15 amino acids from cysteine to phenylalanine. Only the CDR3 part of the read is kept: 45 bases, read in frame from the first base. The germline V gene (reference sequence) gives CDR1 as GTSNPN and CDR2 as SVGIG. After removal of 2 bases from V and 5 bases from J, the junction retains 11 bases not matched to a gene.

Libraries were constructed by the immunoSEQ multiplex PCR assay. Rearranged TCR beta chain sequences were amplified using the hsTCRB Kit according to the manufacturer's protocol. An Illumina MiSeq was used to sequence the TCRB libraries. The study's processing was this. The proprietary platform of the kit vendor was used for demultiplexing, trimming and gene mapping. TCRdb took over this immuneACCESS table, retaining in-frame rearrangements with V and J assigned. Such tables are incomplete; in checked studies, under half of the missing clones stem from an unresolved V gene, and the remainder is unexplained. For V, J and clone size, that table is used; D and trimming come from the DNA. Across this sample there are roughly 49,000 clones, with 80% to 95% seen only once. Of the sample, 2% to 2.5% falls within the top ten clones. Comments on this clone: Its antigen is currently not known. No per-base quality is available; no much larger clone lies one base away.

The V gene is TRBV30 and the J gene is TRBJ1-2; TRBD1 lines up with 7 middle nucleotides. This clonotype was obtained from a man aged 45-65 years with glioma. The source material was PBMCs, sampled from a glioma patient whose treatment included an IDH1 peptide vaccine. The bases are TGTGCCTGGAGTCTTAGACAGGGTTCAATTTATGGCTACACCTTC. Its coded protein is CAWSLRQGSIYGYTF.